This T cell receptor beta chain was sequenced during a study of cytomegalovirus exposure and HLA in healthy donors (dated by TCRdb to the late 2010s). Regarding the complete study: An earlier analysis of approximately 590 of the donors reported roughly 300 Gb of sequence data and roughly 100 million unique TCR beta sequences from roughly 180 million T cells. An early release that covered 500 to 800 HLA-typed donors contained approximately 300 gigabases of sequencing data and tens of millions of unique TCR sequences. Among the roughly 400 genotyped donors, around 81% belonged to the genetic ancestry cluster associated with self-reported Caucasian donors. The study aimed to test whether cataloging public T cell receptors could reveal signatures of past pathogen exposure. The study used immunosequencing to profile the T cell repertoires of several hundred subjects and linked those repertoires to cytomegalovirus serostatus. In addition to the first cohort of about 650 subjects, a separate validation cohort of over 90 different subjects was used. High-throughput TCR immunosequencing, statistical association of individual TCRs with disease status, and machine learning were combined to predict cytomegalovirus infection status. In a later analysis, previously published TCR beta repertoires from 670 or so donors were re-analyzed and high-resolution HLA genotyping was added so that TCR occurrence patterns could be studied. The later analysis used no new phenotypic data to find candidate immune exposures, relying instead on TCR beta sequences and their occurrence across donors. An earlier analysis of around 580 of the donors used high-throughput TCR beta sequencing to judge whether each TCR beta V gene segment behaved as functional or pseudogenic. Donor age, sex, ethnicity and CMV serostatus were compiled alongside the repertoire data. A later genetic analysis took genome-wide SNP genotypes for about 55% of the 666 donors and used that subset as a discovery cohort. Every repertoire in the discovery cohort had been generated on one and the same sequencing platform. Class I and class II HLA loci were covered by the typing at four-digit resolution. The number of donors typed differed by locus, with roughly 629-640 for A, B, C, DRB1 and DQB1, more than 500 for DQA1, 606 for DPA1, and over 400 for DPB1. Four to six DR-DQ haplotypes were handled as single units for association and clustering, since linkage in the cohort was strong. Among a few hundred genotyped donors of the cohort, an average of roughly 240,000 unique TCR beta nucleotide sequences were sequenced per donor, about a sixth of them non-productive.

Including cysteine and phenylalanine, the CDR3 has 13 amino acids. This entry keeps only the CDR3 DNA: 39 bases, framed from base 1. Per the germline V gene, ENHRY is the CDR1 and SYGVKD is the CDR2. V is trimmed back by 6 bases and J by 7 bases, and the junction contains 5 bases that no gene match accounts for. The cohort comprised some 700 healthy bone marrow donors. At the time of sampling, every cohort member was nominally healthy, though immune exposures that went unrecorded were likely present. The donor tested CMV seronegative and was one of the 352 seronegative cohort members. Every donor gave a peripheral blood sample, and the peripheral blood mononuclear cells from that sample were used for TCR beta sequencing. The Qiagen DNeasy Blood Extraction Kit was used to extract genomic DNA from the blood cell samples. About this clone itself: Which antigen it targets is not known. This specimen includes other DNA sequences encoding the same CDR3.

Overall study results and their limits: Because counts were too low, seventeen rarely observed V segments, including chromosome 9 orphons, were excluded from the earlier analysis of several hundred of the donors. The cohort was sequenced for TCR beta chains only, and without alpha or paired-chain data the features that could be detected were limited. A further reported finding was that TCR beta sequences accurately predicted the HLA-A and HLA-B alleles for most subjects in the first cohort. In an earlier analysis of around 600 of the donors, most TCR beta V segments were observed in productive rearrangements about 87% or about 30% of the time, broadly matching IMGT annotations. It was suggested by the authors that the approach could potentially be generalized to other disease states and immunological phenotypes. Compared with equally common non-associated chains, HLA-associated TCR beta chains in a later analysis were more clonally expanded and had lower generation probabilities. Because HLA typing was missing for some donors at each locus, association tests included only the typed subset. In vitro tests confirmed that a few of the cytomegalovirus-associated TCR beta chains recognize cytomegalovirus antigens. In the study, roughly 160 TCR beta chains were listed as associated with cytomegalovirus. In a later genetic analysis, fewer N-insertions in productive TCRs were reported among donors in an Asian-associated ancestry cluster than the roughly 670-donor mean. In a later genetic analysis, a missense DCLRE1C variant was associated with V-gene and J-gene trimming of TCR beta chains, and the association was replicated in an independent cohort. A cluster of highly shared sequence variants was judged likely to be a technical artifact of the sequencing pipeline. According to a later analysis, parvovirus B19, influenza, CMV and Epstein-Barr virus appeared linked to several top co-occurrence clusters. The classifier was reported to diagnose cytomegalovirus status with high specificity and sensitivity in both the original cohort and the validation cohort. For the cohort, immune exposure information was limited to CMV serostatus. A later analysis found that most CMV-associated TCR beta chains appeared HLA-restricted, with HLA associations seemingly driven largely by CMV exposure. Presence/absence analyses assumed roughly uniform sequencing depth across donors, an assumption that may not hold. Correlated functional status among segregating V segments might reflect linkage disequilibrium, but an unknown experimental factor could not be ruled out. At a false discovery rate of 0.05, a later analysis linked 15,000 to 20,000 TCR beta sequences to specific HLA alleles. Most TCR sequences were seen in very few donors, while some public TCRs were found in many individuals. According to a later analysis, TCR association rates differed among HLA loci, with DRB1 alleles showing the most associated TCRs and HLA-C alleles showing the fewest. The 87-base-pair reads could not distinguish some IMGT-functional V segments, including TRBV6-2 and TRBV6-3, so those segments were excluded. When HLA alleles, especially DR and DQ, strongly co-occurred, TCR associations were difficult to assign to individual alleles.

Receptors were amplified or captured by the immunoSEQ multiplex PCR assay. For the multiplex PCR, a mixture combining 60 forward primers for TCR Vbeta segments and 13 reverse primers for TCR Jbeta segments was used. A multiplex PCR assay on genomic DNA amplified the CDR3 region of rearranged TCR beta genes. Amplified TCR beta libraries were sequenced as 87-base-pair reads on the Illumina HiSeq System. In the authors' own workflow: A later analysis tallied roughly 76 million unique TCR beta chains across the 666 repertoires, and around 12 million of those chains were shared by two or more donors. Raw reads were error-corrected and collapsed into unique sequences by a nearest-neighbor algorithm in which closely related sequences were merged to remove PCR and sequencing errors. CDR3 sequences were aligned to IMGT reference sequences to assign V, D and J gene segments. For a sequence to be retained, a match of at least six nucleotides was required to both a V gene segment and a J gene segment. A rearrangement was called productive if the CDR3 had no stop codons and remained in frame with V and J, and every other rearrangement was called non-productive. CDR3 was defined according to IMGT convention as the region running from the second conserved V-encoded cysteine to the conserved J-encoded phenylalanine. The earlier analysis of some 600 of the donors excluded sequences that lacked an unambiguous match to a single V gene segment. An earlier analysis of some 610 of the donors called V segments functional above 56.7% productive rearrangements and segregating when the between-donor standard deviation exceeded 5%. A statistical classification framework was developed to diagnose cytomegalovirus status using the catalog of TCR beta chain sequences. In a later analysis, V and J genes were assigned by comparing TCR nucleotide sequences against IMGT/GENE-DB human TR gene sequences. Using the TCRdist pipeline, a later analysis assigned CDR3 sequences along with most-parsimonious VDJ recombination scenarios. In a later analysis, each TCR beta chain was defined by its CDR3 amino acid sequence together with its V-gene family, and reads lacking a unique V-gene family were excluded. In a later analysis, 500 to 650 highly shared, low-generation-probability nucleotide sequences were removed to address suspected cross-contamination and a sequencing artifact. In a later analysis, a clonal expansion index for each public chain was calculated from normalized within-repertoire ranks of inferred template counts. In a later analysis, generation probabilities were computed with a VDJ recombination model fitted to out-of-frame rearrangements, and the resulting probabilities were checked against IGoR. A later analysis scored TCR-TCR, TCR-HLA and TCR-CMV co-occurrence with hypergeometric tests, applying a repertoire-size bias correction to TCR pairs. A later analysis estimated false discovery rates by permuting HLA or CMV assignments 20 times. A later analysis grouped co-occurring TCRs with DBSCAN, adding TCRdist sequence similarity when clustering within HLA-allele-positive subsets. For co-occurrence clustering, repertoires with fewer than 30,000 or more than 120,000 public chains were excluded, along with four to six repertoires with anomalous nucleotide sharing. TCRdb mirrors the immuneACCESS table, restricted to in-frame sequences. Some clones are absent from its copies; in checked studies, under half trace to an unresolved V gene, and the reason for the others is unknown. D and trimming were read from the DNA, whereas the V and J calls and clone size are those reported in that table. The table kept for this sample lists 60,000 to 80,000 clones. In total, the top ten clones hold less than 6% of the sample.

The sample taken for sequencing was PBMCs. This TCR derives from a man aged 35-49 years in good health and CMV-seronegative. The chain is assembled from TRBV10-3 and TRBJ1-5, with 8 central nucleotides matching TRBD1. This receptor carries the CDR3 CAISETGVQPQHF. The DNA sequence reads TGTGCCATCAGCGAGACAGGGGTCCAGCCCCAGCATTTT.